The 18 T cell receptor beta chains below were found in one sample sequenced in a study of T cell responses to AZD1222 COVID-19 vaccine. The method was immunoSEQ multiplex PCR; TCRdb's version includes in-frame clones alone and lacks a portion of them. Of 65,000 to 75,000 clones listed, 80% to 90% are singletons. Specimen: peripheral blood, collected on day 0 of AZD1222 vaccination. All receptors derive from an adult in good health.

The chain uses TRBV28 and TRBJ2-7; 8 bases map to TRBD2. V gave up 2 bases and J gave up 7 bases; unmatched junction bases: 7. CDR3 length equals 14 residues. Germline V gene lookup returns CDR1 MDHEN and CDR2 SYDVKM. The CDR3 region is CASSLRGGSREQYF. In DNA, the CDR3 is TGTGCCAGCAGTTTACGGGGGGGAAGTAGGGAGCAGTACTTC. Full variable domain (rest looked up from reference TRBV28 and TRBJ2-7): DVKVTQSSRYLVKRTGEKVFLECVQDMDHENMFWYRQDPGLGLRLIYFSYDVKMKEKGDIPEGYSVSREKKERFSLILESASTNQTSMYLCASSLRGGSREQYFGPGTRLTVT.

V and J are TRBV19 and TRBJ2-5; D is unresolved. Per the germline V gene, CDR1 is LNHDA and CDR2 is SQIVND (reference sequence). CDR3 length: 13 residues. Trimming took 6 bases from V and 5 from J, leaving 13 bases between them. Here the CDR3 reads CASSTTLGETQYF. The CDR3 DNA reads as TGTGCCAGTAGCACCACCCTGGGGGAGACCCAGTACTTC.

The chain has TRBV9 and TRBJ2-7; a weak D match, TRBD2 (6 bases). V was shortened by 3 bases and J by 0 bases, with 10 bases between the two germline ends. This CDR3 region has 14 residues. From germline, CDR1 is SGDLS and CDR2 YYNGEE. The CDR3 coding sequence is TGTGCCAGCAGCGCGGGACTGAGCTCCTACGAGCAGTACTTC. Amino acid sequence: CASSAGLSSYEQYF.

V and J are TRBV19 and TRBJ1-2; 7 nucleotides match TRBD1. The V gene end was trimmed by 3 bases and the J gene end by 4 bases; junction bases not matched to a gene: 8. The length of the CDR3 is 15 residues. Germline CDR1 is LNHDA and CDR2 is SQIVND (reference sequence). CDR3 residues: CASSMRQGESYGYTF. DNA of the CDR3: TGTGCCAGTAGTATGAGACAGGGCGAGAGCTATGGCTACACCTTC.

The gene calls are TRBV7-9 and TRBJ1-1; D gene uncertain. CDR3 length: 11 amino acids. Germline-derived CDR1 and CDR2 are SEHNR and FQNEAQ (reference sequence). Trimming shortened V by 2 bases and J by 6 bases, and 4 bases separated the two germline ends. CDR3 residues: CASSLRAEAFF. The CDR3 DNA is TGTGCCAGCAGCTTAAGGGCTGAAGCTTTCTTT. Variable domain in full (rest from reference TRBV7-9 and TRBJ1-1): DTGVSQNPRHKITKRGQNVTFRCDPISEHNRLYWYRQTLGQGPEFLTYFQNEAQLEKSRLLSDRFSAERPKGSFSTLEIQRTEQGDSAMYLCASSLRAEAFFGQGTRLTVV.

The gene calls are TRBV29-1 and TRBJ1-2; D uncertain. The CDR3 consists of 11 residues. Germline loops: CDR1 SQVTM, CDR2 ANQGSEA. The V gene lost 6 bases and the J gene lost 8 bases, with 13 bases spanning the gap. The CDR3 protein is CSVVDLYGYTF. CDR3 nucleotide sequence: TGCAGCGTAGTGGACCTGTACGGCTACACCTTC.

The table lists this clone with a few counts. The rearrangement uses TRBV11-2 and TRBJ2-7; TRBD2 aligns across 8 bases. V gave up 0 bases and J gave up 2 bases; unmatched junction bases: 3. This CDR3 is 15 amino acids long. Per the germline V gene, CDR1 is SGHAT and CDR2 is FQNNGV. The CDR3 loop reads CASSLDLAGTYEQYF. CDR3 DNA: TGTGCCAGCAGCTTAGATTTAGCGGGGACCTACGAGCAGTACTTC.

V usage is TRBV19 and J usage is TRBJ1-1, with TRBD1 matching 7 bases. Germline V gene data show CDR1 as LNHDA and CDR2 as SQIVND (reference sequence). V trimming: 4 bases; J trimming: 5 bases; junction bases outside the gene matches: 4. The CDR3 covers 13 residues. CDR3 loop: CASSTTGETEAFF. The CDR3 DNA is TGTGCCAGTAGTACCACAGGGGAAACTGAAGCTTTCTTT.

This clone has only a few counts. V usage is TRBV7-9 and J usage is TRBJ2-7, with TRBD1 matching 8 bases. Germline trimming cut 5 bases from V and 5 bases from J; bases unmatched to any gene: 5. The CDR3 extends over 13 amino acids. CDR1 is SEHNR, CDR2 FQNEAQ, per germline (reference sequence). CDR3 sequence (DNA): TGTGCCAGCAGCACCCGGACAGGGAACGAGCAGTACTTC. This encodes CASSTRTGNEQYF.

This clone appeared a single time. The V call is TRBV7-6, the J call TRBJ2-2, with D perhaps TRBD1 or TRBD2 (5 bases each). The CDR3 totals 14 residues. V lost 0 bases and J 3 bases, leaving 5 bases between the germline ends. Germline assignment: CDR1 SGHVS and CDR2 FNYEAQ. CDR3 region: CASSLAGDTGELFF. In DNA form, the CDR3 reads TGTGCCAGCAGCTTAGCGGGGGACACCGGGGAGCTGTTTTTT.

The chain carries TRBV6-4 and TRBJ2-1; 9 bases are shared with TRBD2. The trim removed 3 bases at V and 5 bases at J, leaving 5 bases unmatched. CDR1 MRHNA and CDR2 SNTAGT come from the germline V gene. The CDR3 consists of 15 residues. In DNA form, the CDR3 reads TGTGCCAGCAGTGATGTAGCGGGGGCCGACAATGAGCAGTTCTTC. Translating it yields CASSDVAGADNEQFF.

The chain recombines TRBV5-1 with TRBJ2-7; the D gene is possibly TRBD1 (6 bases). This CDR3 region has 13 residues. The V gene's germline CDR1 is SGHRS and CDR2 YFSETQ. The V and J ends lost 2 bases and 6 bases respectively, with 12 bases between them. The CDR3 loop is CASSFSGESEQYF. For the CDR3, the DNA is TGCGCCAGCAGCTTTTCAGGGGAGTCCGAGCAGTACTTC.

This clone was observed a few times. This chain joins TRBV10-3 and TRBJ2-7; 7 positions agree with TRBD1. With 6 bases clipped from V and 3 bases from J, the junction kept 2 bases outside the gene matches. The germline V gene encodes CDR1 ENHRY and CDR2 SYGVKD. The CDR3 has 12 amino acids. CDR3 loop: CAIRNRGYEQYF. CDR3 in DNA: TGTGCCATCAGAAACAGGGGCTACGAGCAGTACTTC.

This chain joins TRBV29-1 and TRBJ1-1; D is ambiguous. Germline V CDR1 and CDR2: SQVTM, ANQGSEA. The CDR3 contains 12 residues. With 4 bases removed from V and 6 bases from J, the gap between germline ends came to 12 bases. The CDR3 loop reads CSVVPSGAEAFF. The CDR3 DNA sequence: TGCAGCGTTGTTCCCTCCGGGGCTGAAGCTTTCTTT.

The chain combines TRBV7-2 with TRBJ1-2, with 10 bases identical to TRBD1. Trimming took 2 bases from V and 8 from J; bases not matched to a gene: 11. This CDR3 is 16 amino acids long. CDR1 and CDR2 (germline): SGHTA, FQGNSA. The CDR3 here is CASSLSPGQGKGGYTF. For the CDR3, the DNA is TGTGCCAGCAGCTTATCCCCGGGACAGGGGAAAGGCGGCTACACCTTC.

CDR3 in DNA: TGTGCCAGCAGCCGGTTGAACACTGAAGCTTTCTTT. Its translation: CASSRLNTEAFF. V usage is TRBV14 and J usage is TRBJ1-1, with D unclear. The CDR3 is 12 amino acids. Germline V gives CDR1 SGHDN, CDR2 FVKESK. The V and J ends lost 4 bases and 0 bases respectively, with 3 bases between them. Full variable domain (missing parts from reference TRBV14 and TRBJ1-1): EAGVTQFPSHSVIEKGQTVTLRCDPISGHDNLYWYRRVMGKEIKFLLHFVKESKQDESGMPNNRFLAERTGGTYSTLKVQPAELEDSGVYFCASSRLNTEAFFGQGTRLTVV.

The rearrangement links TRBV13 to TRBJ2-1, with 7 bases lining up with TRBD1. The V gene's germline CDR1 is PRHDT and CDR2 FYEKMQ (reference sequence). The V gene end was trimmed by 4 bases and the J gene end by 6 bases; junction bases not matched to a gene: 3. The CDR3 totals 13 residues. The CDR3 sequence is CASSYGQANEQFF. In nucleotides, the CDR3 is TGTGCCAGCAGCTACGGACAGGCCAATGAGCAGTTCTTC.

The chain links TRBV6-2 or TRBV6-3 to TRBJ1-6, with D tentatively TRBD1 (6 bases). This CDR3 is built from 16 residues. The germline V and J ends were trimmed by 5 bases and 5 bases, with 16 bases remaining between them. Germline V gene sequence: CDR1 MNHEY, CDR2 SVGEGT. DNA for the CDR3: TGTGCCAGCAGTCGTCCCCCAGGGGCCAATAATTCACCCCTCCACTTT. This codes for CASSRPPGANNSPLHF.